A single sample is the source of the 9 T cell receptor beta chains below, sequenced in a study of T cell repertoires in cytomegalovirus infection (dated by TCRdb to between 2017 and 2020). The sequencer was an Illumina HiSeq 1500. TCRdb reworked the public reads: Q25 trimming with fastp, MiXCR clone assembly, productive beta chains retained. Rows with a matching CDR3 protein are joined into one entry that keeps the most common DNA and genes. Present in this sample are about 220,000 distinct CDR3 sequences, about 38% of which were seen just once. The top ten constitute over 45% of the sample. For these TCRs, the target antigens are not known. The sample's treatment or condition label, in plain terms: in vitro stimulation with specific CMV peptide epitopes to enrich CMV-specific T cells. Sequenced material: CD8+ T cells from cultured PBMCs, taken from culture after CMV antigen stimulation. Receptors were obtained from a human donor in good health (CMV status not recorded). Some clones in this sample may be carry-over from other donors' samples.

This clonotype came up a few times. The genes are TRBV11-2 and TRBJ2-1; possibly TRBD1 for D (5 bases). Germline V gene data show CDR1 as SGHAT and CDR2 as FQNNGV. The CDR3 is made up of 16 amino acids. The V end lost 4 bases, the J end lost 0 bases, and 13 bases lay between the germline ends. The CDR3 is CASSSRAGISYNEQFF. The CDR3 bases are TGTGCCAGCAGCTCACGCGCAGGGATCTCCTACAATGAGCAGTTCTTC.

The chain carries TRBV13 and TRBJ1-6, with D hard to call. The CDR3 length is 16 residues. Per germline, CDR1 PRHDT and CDR2 FYEKMQ (reference sequence). V was pared by 0 bases and J by 4 bases, with 10 bases between. CDR3 nucleotides: TGTGCCAGCAGCTTAGGCGGCTCGGAGTATAATTCACCCCTCCACTTT. Translated: CASSLGGSEYNSPLHF. The entire variable domain, with the rest obtained from reference TRBV13 and TRBJ1-6, is as follows: AAGVIQSPRHLIKEKRETATLKCYPIPRHDTVYWYQQGPGQDPQFLISFYEKMQSDKGSIPDRFSAQQFSDYHSELNMSSLELGDSALYFCASSLGGSEYNSPLHFGNGTRLTVT.

CDR3 in DNA: TGTGCCAGCAGCCCCCCTTGGGACTACACTGAAGCTTTCTTT. It codes for CASSPPWDYTEAFF. The chain joins TRBV7-6 to TRBJ1-1; the D gene is possibly TRBD1 (5 bases). V was pared by 5 bases and J by 3 bases, with 13 bases between. The CDR3 spans 14 residues. Germline V lookup: CDR1 SGHVS, CDR2 FNYEAQ.

This chain uses TRBV12-3 or TRBV12-4 with TRBJ1-5; no clear D. This CDR3 region has 16 residues. With 6 bases removed from V and 4 bases from J, the gap between germline ends came to 19 bases. CDR3 in DNA: TGTGCCAGCAGCTTGGGGATTAATAGCTGGAATCAGCCCCAGCATTTT. Its translation: CASSLGINSWNQPQHF.

This clonotype was detected ten times or more. The J gene is TRBJ1-4, the V gene TRBV7-6; D uncertain. Deletions cut 1 base from V and 0 bases from J, with 6 bases between. Looked up from germline, CDR1 is SGHVS and CDR2 is FNYEAQ. The CDR3 length is 15 residues. CDR3 residues: CASSLEPATNEKLFF. DNA for the CDR3: TGTGCCAGCAGCTTAGAGCCCGCAACTAATGAAAAACTGTTTTTT.

The chain uses TRBV7-4 and TRBJ2-2; D gene unclear. The V gene's germline CDR1 is SGHVT and CDR2 SQSDAQ. This CDR3 is built from 15 residues. The ends were cut back, 5 bases at V and 2 bases at J, with 12 bases in the middle. The CDR3 spells CASSPLPLNTGELFF. The CDR3 DNA follows: TGTGCCAGCAGCCCCCTCCCCTTAAACACCGGGGAGCTGTTTTTT.

The V and J genes are TRBV27 and TRBJ2-7; D is tentatively TRBD1 or TRBD2 (5 bases each). Trimming removed 5 bases from V and 4 bases from J, with 15 bases in between. The CDR3 loop spans 14 amino acids. Germline values: CDR1 MNHEY, CDR2 SMNVEV (reference sequence). The DNA for the CDR3 is TGTGCCAGCAGTATCGGGACCAGACGTTACGAGCAGTACTTC. This sequence encodes CASSIGTRRYEQYF.

The table lists this clonotype with a few counts. The rearrangement joins TRBV2 to TRBJ2-1; maybe TRBD2 (6 bases). Germline lookup yields CDR1 SNHLY and CDR2 FYNNEI. The CDR3 runs 15 residues. V dropped 4 bases and J dropped 10 bases, with 20 bases sitting between them. In DNA form, the CDR3 reads TGTGCCAGCAGTGTACCGGGAGAAGTTTCTTGGGAGCAGTTCTTC. As protein: CASSVPGEVSWEQFF.

The chain links TRBV4-2 to TRBJ2-7, with TRBD2 matching over 13 bases. The CDR3 contains 15 residues. Germline-derived CDR1 and CDR2 are LGHNA and YNFKEQ. The V gene end was trimmed by 4 bases and the J gene end by 1 base; junction bases not matched to a gene: 1. CDR3 sequence reads: CASSLLAGGSYEQYF. For the CDR3, the DNA is TGTGCCAGCAGCCTACTAGCGGGAGGGTCCTACGAGCAGTACTTC.